The 8 T cell receptor beta chains below come from one sample, sequenced in a study of shared clonotypes between healthy human individuals. Clones were sequenced by immunoSEQ multiplex PCR, and TCRdb holds only the in-frame ones, with some missing. The table lists roughly 1,800,000 clones, approximately 94% of them singletons, with 0.9% to 1.5% in the top ten. Naivety among CD8 cells was defined by CD45RO negativity and positive CCR7 selection, thereby excluding terminally differentiated effector memory CD45RA+ cells. What was sequenced was naive CD8+ T cells sorted from blood. The receptors derive from a man aged 18 to 29 in good health.

Comments on this clone: Other DNA sequences in this specimen translate into the identical CDR3. This chain joins TRBV7-9 and TRBJ2-7; 8 bases are shared with TRBD1. Germline CDR1 and CDR2: SEHNR and FQNEAQ (reference sequence). Losses at the gene ends were 5 bases for V and 4 bases for J; bases not matched to a gene: 4. The CDR3 has 13 amino acids. The chain's CDR3 is CASSPGGLYEQYF. For the CDR3, the DNA is TGTGCCAGCAGCCCAGGGGGCTTATACGAGCAGTACTTC.

The chain links TRBV27 to TRBJ1-5; TRBD1 agrees at 7 bases. CDR1 and CDR2 (germline): MNHEY, SMNVEV (reference sequence). The V gene end was trimmed by 5 bases and the J gene end by 6 bases; junction bases not matched to a gene: 10. The CDR3 contains 15 residues. The CDR3 loop is CASSTIDRAGQPQHF. CDR3 sequence (DNA): TGTGCCAGCAGTACAATAGACAGGGCAGGTCAGCCCCAGCATTTT.

The chain is built from TRBV19 and TRBJ1-2, with D uncertain. There are 10 residues in the CDR3. Germline lookup yields CDR1 LNHDA and CDR2 SQIVND (reference sequence). V lost 6 bases and J lost 6, with 5 bases in between. In DNA, the CDR3 is TGTGCCAGTAGATTTCATGGCTACACCTTC. Translation: CASRFHGYTF.

The rearrangement joins TRBV7-9 to TRBJ2-3; D perhaps matches TRBD2 (5 bases). Germline V gene lookup returns CDR1 SEHNR and CDR2 FQNEAQ (reference sequence). V lost 3 bases, J lost 5 bases, and 12 bases lay in between. The CDR3 is 14 amino acids. As DNA, the CDR3 is TGTGCCAGCAGCTTTATCTCAGCGGAAGATACGCAGTATTTT. Its protein product is CASSFISAEDTQYF. Full variable domain (rest looked up from reference TRBV7-9 and TRBJ2-3): DTGVSQNPRHKITKRGQNVTFRCDPISEHNRLYWYRQTLGQGPEFLTYFQNEAQLEKSRLLSDRFSAERPKGSFSTLEIQRTEQGDSAMYLCASSFISAEDTQYFGPGTRLTVL.

This clone was observed a handful of times. The rearrangement joins TRBV9 to TRBJ1-1; no clear D. The V end was cut by 4 bases, the J end by 0 bases, with 7 bases between. The CDR3 is 13 residues long. Germline CDR1 reads SGDLS; CDR2 reads YYNGEE. CDR3 bases: TGTGCCAGCAGCCTTCGGTTGAACACTGAAGCTTTCTTT. Its translation: CASSLRLNTEAFF. Using reference TRBV9 and TRBJ1-1 for the parts outside the CDR3, the full variable domain is DSGVTQTPKHLITATGQRVTLRCSPRSGDLSVYWYQQSLDQGLQFLIQYYNGEERAKGNILERFSAQQFPDLHSELNLSSLELGDSALYFCASSLRLNTEAFFGQGTRLTVV.

Turning to this clone: A much bigger clone sits one base away, suggesting this may be a read error. The same CDR3 also results from other DNA sequences found in this sample. V usage is TRBV7-3 and J usage is TRBJ2-2; D is unresolved. Germline V CDR1 and CDR2: SGHTA, FQGTGA. This CDR3 is built from 13 residues. V lost 0 bases and J lost 2, with 1 base in between. The CDR3 bases are TGTGCCAGCAGCTTAACCAACACCGGGGAGCTGTTTTTT. Protein: CASSLTNTGELFF. The full variable domain, its missing parts supplied by reference TRBV7-3 and TRBJ2-2, is GAGVSQTPSNKVTEKGKYVELRCDPISGHTALYWYRQSLGQGPEFLIYFQGTGAADDSGLPNDRFFAVRPEGSVSTLKIQRTERGDSAVYLCASSLTNTGELFFGEGSRLTVL.

The chain uses TRBV7-6 and TRBJ2-2; maybe TRBD1 (6 bases). CDR1 and CDR2 from the germline V gene are SGHVS and FNYEAQ. Trimming took 5 bases from V and 5 from J, leaving 24 bases between them. The length of the CDR3 is 18 residues. This chain's CDR3 is CASSKATGNLPVTGELFF. For the CDR3, the DNA is TGTGCCAGCAGCAAAGCCACAGGGAACCTTCCTGTTACCGGGGAGCTGTTTTTT.

The rearrangement links TRBV4-2 to TRBJ2-7; a weak D match, TRBD2 (5 bases). The CDR3 has 15 amino acids. V was pared by 4 bases and J by 2 bases, with 15 bases between. Germline V gene lookup returns CDR1 LGHNA and CDR2 YNFKEQ. In nucleotides, the CDR3 is TGTGCCAGCAGCCCCAAGAGCGGAGCGCCCTACGAGCAGTACTTC. The encoded protein is CASSPKSGAPYEQYF.